The 23 T cell receptor beta chains below all came from one sample that was sequenced in a study of CD8+ T cells in alopecia areata. Treatment described: oral pan-JAK inhibitor, 5-10 mg twice daily. Isolated RNA was reverse transcribed into cDNA used as the sequencing template. Clones were read by immunoSEQ multiplex PCR, and TCRdb kept only the in-frame ones, dropping some. The repertoire holds fewer than 250,000 clones, with 43% as singletons. Material: CD4+ T cells sorted from blood, obtained between weeks 36 and 40, from a patient treated with tofacitinib. The receptors derive from a human donor with alopecia areata.

This clone appeared many times. This sequence joins TRBV14 and TRBJ2-3; D is perhaps TRBD1 (5 bases). Germline V lookup: CDR1 SGHDN, CDR2 FVKESK. CDR3 length equals 17 residues. V dropped 0 bases and J dropped 2 bases, with 15 bases sitting between them. The CDR3 spells CASSQDFSDSFTDTQYF. The CDR3 DNA sequence: TGTGCCAGCAGCCAAGATTTTTCCGACAGTTTCACAGATACGCAGTATTTT.

This clone was detected only a few times. This chain uses TRBV5-1 with TRBJ1-2; 9 positions match TRBD1. This CDR3 is built from 14 residues. Germline trimming cut 4 bases from V and 8 bases from J; bases unmatched to any gene: 9. Germline CDR1 is SGHRS and CDR2 is YFSETQ. CDR3 DNA sequence: TGCGCCAGCAGCCCTATACAGGGGGCGCGAGGCTACACCTTC. Its translation is CASSPIQGARGYTF.

The J gene is TRBJ2-7, the V gene TRBV7-2; D unresolved. Trimming stripped 1 base from V and 0 bases from J, with 10 bases between. This CDR3 is 15 amino acids long. Germline V CDR1 and CDR2: SGHTA, FQGNSA. CDR3 region: CASSLDGQSSYEQYF. The CDR3 bases are TGTGCCAGCAGCTTAGACGGCCAAAGCTCCTACGAGCAGTACTTC.

This clone was counted only a few times. The chain joins TRBV29-1 to TRBJ2-5; D is unclear. The length of the CDR3 is 14 residues. The V and J ends lost 1 base and 2 bases respectively, with 11 bases between them. Per germline, CDR1 SQVTM and CDR2 ANQGSEA. CDR3 nucleotide sequence: TGCAGCGTTGAAGTGTGGCCTGCACAAGAGACCCAGTACTTC. It codes for CSVEVWPAQETQYF.

This clone was seen more than once but under ten times. The chain couples TRBV7-9 to TRBJ2-7, with D tentatively TRBD2 (6 bases). Between the trimmed V and J ends, which lost 4 bases and 0 bases, there was a span of 19 bases. Germline V gene sequence: CDR1 SEHNR, CDR2 FQNEAQ (reference sequence). The CDR3 is made up of 17 amino acids. The CDR3 protein is CASSSTASRGSSYEQYF. The CDR3 DNA reads TGTGCCAGCAGCTCAACCGCCTCACGGGGGAGCTCCTACGAGCAGTACTTC.

This clone showed up just a few times. The J gene is TRBJ2-7, the V gene TRBV11-1, with 7 bases that match TRBD1. The ends lost 3 bases at V and 3 bases at J; junction bases unmatched: 5. The CDR3 loop spans 14 amino acids. Germline V gives CDR1 SGHAT, CDR2 FQDESV (reference sequence). The CDR3 region is CASSFGTESYEQYF. The CDR3 region has the DNA TGTGCCAGCAGCTTTGGGACAGAGAGCTACGAGCAGTACTTC. The full variable domain, in which reference TRBV11-1 and TRBJ2-7 provide the parts outside the CDR3, is EAEVAQSPRYKITEKSQAVAFWCDPISGHATLYWYRQILGQGPELLVQFQDESVVDDSQLPKDRFSAERLKGVDSTLKIQPAELGDSAMYLCASSFGTESYEQYFGPGTRLTVT.

J is TRBJ2-7 and V is TRBV30; no clear D. CDR3 length equals 14 residues. CDR1 and CDR2 from the germline V gene are GTSNPN and SVGIG (reference sequence). V was cut by 4 bases and J by 0 bases, with 13 bases left in between. In DNA, the CDR3 is TGTGCCTGGAAGCCACAGTTCAGCTCCTACGAGCAGTACTTC. Its translation: CAWKPQFSSYEQYF.

This clone has a handful of counts. V and J are TRBV28 and TRBJ2-3; the match to TRBD2 covers 14 bases. Unmatched junction bases numbered 8, after V lost 4 bases and J lost 5 bases. The germline V gene has CDR1 MDHEN and CDR2 SYDVKM. The CDR3 sequence is 17 residues long. CDR3 amino acids: CASSSRPGTSGRDTQYF. In DNA, the CDR3 is TGTGCCAGCAGTTCCCGGCCCGGGACTAGCGGGAGAGATACGCAGTATTTT.

The V call is TRBV29-1, the J call TRBJ2-7; 11 positions agree with TRBD2. The CDR3 length is 14 residues. Germline assignment: CDR1 SQVTM and CDR2 ANQGSEA. Trimming cost V 6 bases and J 2 bases; bases outside gene matches: 6. CDR3: CSVTIAGGPYEQYF. The DNA of the CDR3 is TGCAGCGTAACTATAGCGGGAGGGCCCTACGAGCAGTACTTC.

This clone showed up just a few times. As DNA, the CDR3 is TGTGCCAGCTCACCACTAGGGACAGGGGGTACCAATGAGCAGTTCTTC. Its protein is CASSPLGTGGTNEQFF. V is TRBV18 and J is TRBJ2-1; 11 bases are shared with TRBD1. V gave up 1 base and J gave up 6 bases; unmatched junction bases: 5. Looked up from germline, CDR1 is KGHSH and CDR2 is LQKENI. This CDR3 has 16 amino acids.

The sample holds a few counts of this clone. The rearrangement uses TRBV2 and TRBJ1-1; tentative D call: TRBD1 (6 bases). This CDR3 is 14 amino acids long. Trimming removed 4 bases from V and 3 bases from J, with 12 bases in between. The V gene's germline CDR1 is SNHLY and CDR2 FYNNEI. CDR3 coding DNA: TGTGCCAGCAGTGTCCGCTCAGGGGACACTGAAGCTTTCTTT. Protein product: CASSVRSGDTEAFF. Full variable domain (rest looked up from reference TRBV2 and TRBJ1-1): EPEVTQTPSHQVTQMGQEVILRCVPISNHLYFYWYRQILGQKVEFLVSFYNNEISEKSEIFDDQFSVERPDGSNFTLKIRSTKLEDSAMYFCASSVRSGDTEAFFGQGTRLTVV.

In its sample, this clone was seen a few times. The V and J genes are TRBV2 and TRBJ2-7; TRBD2 matches 9 bases. Germline assignment: CDR1 SNHLY and CDR2 FYNNEI. The V gene end was trimmed by 4 bases and the J gene end by 0 bases; junction bases not matched to a gene: 4. CDR3 size: 15 residues. The CDR3 loop reads CASSVGREGSYEQYF. The CDR3 nucleotides are TGTGCCAGCAGTGTAGGGCGGGAGGGCTCCTACGAGCAGTACTTC.

The V call is TRBV5-1, the J call TRBJ2-5; 7 positions match TRBD1. The germline V gene has CDR1 SGHRS and CDR2 YFSETQ. This CDR3 comprises 15 residues. Trimming cost V 0 bases and J 4 bases; bases outside gene matches: 6. The DNA of the CDR3 is TGCGCCAGCAGCTTGGGGGGACAGCCCTCAGAGACCCAGTACTTC. Translated, it gives CASSLGGQPSETQYF.

This clone was recorded a few times. The chain links TRBV2 to TRBJ1-5, with TRBD1 matching 10 bases. V shed 6 bases and J 7 bases; nucleotides not matched to a gene: 6. CDR3 length: 14 amino acids. Germline CDR1 reads SNHLY; CDR2 reads FYNNEI. Here the CDR3 reads CASSATGGWQPQHF. The DNA of the CDR3 is TGTGCCAGCAGCGCGACAGGGGGCTGGCAGCCCCAGCATTTT.

The table lists this clone with a few counts. The V call is TRBV15, the J call TRBJ1-5; D ambiguous. The CDR3 consists of 13 residues. The V end was cut by 7 bases, the J end by 6 bases, with 13 bases between. CDR1 and CDR2 (germline): LNHNV, YYDKDF (reference sequence). CDR3 sequence reads: CATTLFEGQPQHF. For the CDR3, the DNA is TGTGCCACCACCCTTTTTGAGGGTCAGCCCCAGCATTTT.

This clone was seen a handful of times. V is TRBV6-5 and J is TRBJ1-1, with D tentatively TRBD1 (5 bases). This CDR3 has 14 residues. Germline V gene lookup returns CDR1 MNHEY and CDR2 SVGAGI. V gave up 6 bases and J gave up 2 bases, with 13 bases separating them. CDR3 region: CASRRTNGNTEAFF. In DNA form, the CDR3 reads TGTGCCAGCAGGCGGACAAATGGAAACACTGAAGCTTTCTTT.

The gene calls are TRBV5-4 and TRBJ2-4; D possibly corresponds to TRBD1 (6 bases). The CDR3 contains 14 residues. CDR1 and CDR2 (germline): SGHNT, YYREEE (reference sequence). Deletions cut 4 bases from V and 1 base from J, with 9 bases between. The CDR3 region is CASSTDRAKNIQYF. The DNA of the CDR3 is TGTGCCAGCAGCACCGACAGGGCCAAAAACATTCAGTACTTC. Full variable domain (remainder filled in from reference TRBV5-4 and TRBJ2-4): ETGVTQSPTHLIKTRGQQVTLRCSSQSGHNTVSWYQQALGQGPQFIFQYYREEENGRGNFPPRFSGLQFPNYSSELNVNALELDDSALYLCASSTDRAKNIQYFGAGTRLSVL.

This clone was counted a few times. The rearrangement links TRBV29-1 to TRBJ1-2; 10 nucleotides align to TRBD1. Germline values: CDR1 SQVTM, CDR2 ANQGSEA. The V gene end was trimmed by 4 bases and the J gene end by 3 bases; junction bases not matched to a gene: 2. This CDR3 spans 13 amino acids. The CDR3 sequence is CSVGGTGDYGYTF. DNA of the CDR3: TGCAGCGTTGGTGGGACAGGGGACTATGGCTACACCTTC.

CDR3 nucleotides: TGCGCCAGCAGCTTGGATCGGGTTGGCTACACCTTC. This sequence encodes CASSLDRVGYTF. V usage is TRBV5-1 and J usage is TRBJ1-2; D remains ambiguous. V lost 0 bases, J lost 7 bases, and 7 bases lay in between. The germline V gene has CDR1 SGHRS and CDR2 YFSETQ. The CDR3 has 12 residues.

The chain recombines TRBV12-5 with TRBJ2-1; D is unclear. Germline assignment: CDR1 LGHNT and CDR2 FRNRAP. The CDR3 is 17 amino acids. V was cut by 7 bases and J by 2 bases, with 21 bases left in between. The CDR3 region is CASALEVGSRTYNEQFF. The CDR3 coding sequence is TGTGCTAGTGCCCTAGAAGTTGGCAGTAGAACCTACAATGAGCAGTTCTTC.

The chain is built from TRBV28 and TRBJ2-7, with 10 bases fitting TRBD1. V lost 5 bases and J lost 3; bases outside the gene matches: 13. The CDR3 covers 17 residues. Germline V lookup: CDR1 MDHEN, CDR2 SYDVKM. CDR3 in amino acids: CASSHAHGTGVGYEQYF. The CDR3 nucleotides read TGTGCCAGCAGTCATGCTCACGGGACAGGGGTTGGCTACGAGCAGTACTTC.

The chain has TRBV28 and TRBJ1-5; D might be TRBD1 (5 bases). The V gene lost 5 bases and the J gene lost 2 bases, with 7 bases spanning the gap. The CDR3 runs to 13 residues. Germline assignment: CDR1 MDHEN and CDR2 SYDVKM. Written as DNA, the CDR3 is TGTGCCAGCAGTCGCAGGGGCAATCAGCCCCAGCATTTT. It translates to CASSRRGNQPQHF. Drawing the rest from reference TRBV28 and TRBJ1-5, the complete variable domain is DVKVTQSSRYLVKRTGEKVFLECVQDMDHENMFWYRQDPGLGLRLIYFSYDVKMKEKGDIPEGYSVSREKKERFSLILESASTNQTSMYLCASSRRGNQPQHFGDGTRLSIL.

This clone was seen only a few times. Other DNA sequences in the sample encode the same CDR3. The CDR3 loop is CASSLRQANYGYTF. Written as DNA, the CDR3 is TGTGCCAGCAGCTTAAGGCAGGCGAACTATGGCTACACCTTC. The V call is TRBV7-2, the J call TRBJ1-2, with D uncertain. The CDR3 consists of 14 residues. In germline, CDR1 is SGHTA, CDR2 FQGNSA. Trimming shortened V by 2 bases and J by 2 bases, and 9 bases separated the two germline ends.